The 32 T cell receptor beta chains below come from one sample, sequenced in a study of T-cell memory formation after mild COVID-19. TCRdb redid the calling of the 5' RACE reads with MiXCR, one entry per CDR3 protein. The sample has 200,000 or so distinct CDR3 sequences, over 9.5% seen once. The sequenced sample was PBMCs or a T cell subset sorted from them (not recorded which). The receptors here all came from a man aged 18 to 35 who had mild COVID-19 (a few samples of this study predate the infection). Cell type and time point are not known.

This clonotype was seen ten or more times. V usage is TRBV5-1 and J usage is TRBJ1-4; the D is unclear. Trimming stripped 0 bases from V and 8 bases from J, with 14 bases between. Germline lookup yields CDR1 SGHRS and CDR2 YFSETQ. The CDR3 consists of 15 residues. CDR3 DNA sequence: TGCGCCAGCAGCTTGGGACTAGGAGAGGGAGAAAAACTGTTTTTT. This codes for CASSLGLGEGEKLFF.

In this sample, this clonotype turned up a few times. The CDR3: CASSLGPGGEQYV. The CDR3 nucleotides are TGCGCCAGCAGCCTCGGACCTGGGGGCGAGCAGTACGTC. This chain joins TRBV5-1 and TRBJ2-7; D may correspond to TRBD1 or TRBD2 (5 bases each). The V gene lost 4 bases and the J gene lost 6 bases, with 14 bases spanning the gap. CDR3 length: 13 residues. Per germline, CDR1 SGHRS and CDR2 YFSETQ.

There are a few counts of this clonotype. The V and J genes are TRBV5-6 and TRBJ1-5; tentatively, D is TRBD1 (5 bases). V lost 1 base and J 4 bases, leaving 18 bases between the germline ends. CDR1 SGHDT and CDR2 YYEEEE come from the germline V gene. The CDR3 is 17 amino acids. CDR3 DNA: TGTGCCAGCAGCTTGACAGACGGCCGGGGGAGGAATCAGCCCCAGCATTTT. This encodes CASSLTDGRGRNQPQHF.

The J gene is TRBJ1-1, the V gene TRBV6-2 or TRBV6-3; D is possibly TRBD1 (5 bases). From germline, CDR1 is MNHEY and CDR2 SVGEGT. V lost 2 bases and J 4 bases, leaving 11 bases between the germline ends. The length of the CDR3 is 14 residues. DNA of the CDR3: TGTGCCAGCAGTTACCTCAGACAGACCACTGAAGCTTTCTTT. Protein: CASSYLRQTTEAFF.

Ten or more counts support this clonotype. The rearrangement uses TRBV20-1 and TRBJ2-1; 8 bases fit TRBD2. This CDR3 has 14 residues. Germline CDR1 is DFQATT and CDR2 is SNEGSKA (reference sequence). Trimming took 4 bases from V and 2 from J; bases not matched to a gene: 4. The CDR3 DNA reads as TGCAGTGCTAAATCGGGGGGGCCCTACAATGAGCAGTTCTTC. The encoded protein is CSAKSGGPYNEQFF.

The CDR3 nucleotides are TGTGCCAGCTCACCCGTCAGCGGAGGGGACACTGAAGCTTTCTTT. Translating gives CASSPVSGGDTEAFF. The gene calls are TRBV18 and TRBJ1-1, with a possible D match to TRBD1 (5 bases). The CDR3 covers 15 residues. CDR1 KGHSH and CDR2 LQKENI come from the germline V gene. V lost 3 bases and J 3 bases, leaving 14 bases between the germline ends.

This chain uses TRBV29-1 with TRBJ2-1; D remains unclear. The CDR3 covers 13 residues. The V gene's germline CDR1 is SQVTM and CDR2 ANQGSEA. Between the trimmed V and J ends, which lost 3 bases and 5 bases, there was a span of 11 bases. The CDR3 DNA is TGCAGCGTTGAGGTTCGCTGGGACAATGAGCAGTTCTTC. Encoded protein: CSVEVRWDNEQFF.

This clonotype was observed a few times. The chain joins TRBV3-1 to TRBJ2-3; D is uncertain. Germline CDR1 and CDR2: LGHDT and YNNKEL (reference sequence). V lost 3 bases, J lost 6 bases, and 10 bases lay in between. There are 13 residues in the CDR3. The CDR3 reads CASSQGFSDTQYF. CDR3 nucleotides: TGTGCCAGCAGCCAGGGGTTCTCTGATACGCAGTATTTT.

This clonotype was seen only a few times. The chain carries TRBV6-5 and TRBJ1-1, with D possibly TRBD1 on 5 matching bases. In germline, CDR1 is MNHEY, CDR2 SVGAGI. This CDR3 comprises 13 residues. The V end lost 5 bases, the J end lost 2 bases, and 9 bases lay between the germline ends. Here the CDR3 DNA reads TGTGCCAGCAGTGGGGGGGGTAACACTGAAGCTTTCTTT. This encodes CASSGGGNTEAFF.

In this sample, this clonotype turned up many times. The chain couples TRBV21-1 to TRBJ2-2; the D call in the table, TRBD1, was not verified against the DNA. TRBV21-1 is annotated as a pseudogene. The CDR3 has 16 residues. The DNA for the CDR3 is TGTGCCAGCAGCACCAGGGACAGGGGGGCCACCGGGGAGCTGTTTTTT. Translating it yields CASSTRDRGATGELFF.

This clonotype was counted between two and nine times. CDR3 loop: CASSQHPGQGIGDTQYF. The CDR3, as DNA: TGCGCCAGCAGCCAACACCCGGGACAGGGGATTGGAGATACGCAGTATTTT. The chain joins TRBV4-3 to TRBJ2-3; 10 positions match TRBD1. The V gene's germline CDR1 is LGHNA and CDR2 YSLEER. This CDR3 comprises 17 residues. Trimming cost V 2 bases and J 5 bases; bases outside gene matches: 10.

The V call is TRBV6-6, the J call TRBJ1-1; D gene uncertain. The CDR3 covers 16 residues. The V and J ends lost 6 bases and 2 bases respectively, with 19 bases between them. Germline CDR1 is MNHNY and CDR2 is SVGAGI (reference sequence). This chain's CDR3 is CASRDDSTAGNTEAFF. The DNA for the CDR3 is TGTGCCAGCAGGGACGATTCTACAGCGGGTAACACTGAAGCTTTCTTT.

CDR3 nucleotide sequence: TGCGCCAGCAGGAGACGGGCAGATCAAGAGACCCAGTACTTC. Protein sequence: CASRRRADQETQYF. J is TRBJ2-5 and V is TRBV5-1; D is unresolved. CDR1 and CDR2 from the germline V gene are SGHRS and YFSETQ. Trimming cost V 5 bases and J 2 bases, with 13 bases left between them. This CDR3 is 14 amino acids long.

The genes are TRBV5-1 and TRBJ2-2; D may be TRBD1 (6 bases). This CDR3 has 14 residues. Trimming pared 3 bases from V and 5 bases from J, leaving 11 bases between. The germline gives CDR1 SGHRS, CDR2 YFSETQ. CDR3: CASSYDQGTGELFF. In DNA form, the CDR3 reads TGCGCCAGCAGCTACGATCAGGGGACCGGGGAGCTGTTTTTT.

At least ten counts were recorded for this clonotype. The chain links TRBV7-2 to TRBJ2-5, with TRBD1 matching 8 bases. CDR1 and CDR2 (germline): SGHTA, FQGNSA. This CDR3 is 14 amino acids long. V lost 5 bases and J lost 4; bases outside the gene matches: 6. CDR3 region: CASSPRQGRETQYF. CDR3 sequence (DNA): TGTGCCAGCAGCCCTAGACAGGGGCGAGAGACCCAGTACTTC.

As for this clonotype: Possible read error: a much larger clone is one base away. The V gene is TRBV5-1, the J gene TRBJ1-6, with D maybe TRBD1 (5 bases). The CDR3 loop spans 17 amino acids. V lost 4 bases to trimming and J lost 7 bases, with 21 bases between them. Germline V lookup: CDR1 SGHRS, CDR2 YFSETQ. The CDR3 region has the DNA TGCGCCAGCAGCCCGGGCGACATGGGTTGGGGGAATTCACCCCTCCACTTT. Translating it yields CASSPGDMGWGNSPLHF.

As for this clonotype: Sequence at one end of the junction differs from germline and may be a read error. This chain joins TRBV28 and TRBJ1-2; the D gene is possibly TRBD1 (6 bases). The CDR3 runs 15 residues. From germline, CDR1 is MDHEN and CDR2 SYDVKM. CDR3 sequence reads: CASSLQGRSFDGYSF. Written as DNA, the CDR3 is TGTGCCAGCAGTTTACAGGGGCGGTCCTTCGATGGCTACTCCTTC.

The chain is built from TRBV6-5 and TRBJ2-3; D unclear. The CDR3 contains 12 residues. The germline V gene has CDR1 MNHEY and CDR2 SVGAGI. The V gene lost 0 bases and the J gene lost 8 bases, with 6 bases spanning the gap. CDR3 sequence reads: CASSYSFLTQYF. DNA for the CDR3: TGTGCCAGCAGTTACTCCTTCCTTACGCAGTATTTT.

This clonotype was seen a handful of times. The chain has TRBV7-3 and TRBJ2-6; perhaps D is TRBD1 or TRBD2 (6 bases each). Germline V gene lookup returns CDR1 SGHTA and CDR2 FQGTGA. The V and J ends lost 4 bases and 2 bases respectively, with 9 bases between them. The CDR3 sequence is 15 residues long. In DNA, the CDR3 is TGTGCCAGCAGCTCAAGGGGGGCTGGGGCCAACGTCCTGACTTTC. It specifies CASSSRGAGANVLTF.

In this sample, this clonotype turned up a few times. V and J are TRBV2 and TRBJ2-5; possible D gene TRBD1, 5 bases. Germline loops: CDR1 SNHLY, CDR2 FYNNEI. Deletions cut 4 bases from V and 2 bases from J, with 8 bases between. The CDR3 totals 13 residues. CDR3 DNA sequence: TGTGCCAGCAGTGCAGGGAAGCAAGAGACCCAGTACTTC. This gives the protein CASSAGKQETQYF. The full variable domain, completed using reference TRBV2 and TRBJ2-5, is EPEVTQTPSHQVTQMGQEVILRCVPISNHLYFYWYRQILGQKVEFLVSFYNNEISEKSEIFDDQFSVERPDGSNFTLKIRSTKLEDSAMYFCASSAGKQETQYFGPGTRLLVL.

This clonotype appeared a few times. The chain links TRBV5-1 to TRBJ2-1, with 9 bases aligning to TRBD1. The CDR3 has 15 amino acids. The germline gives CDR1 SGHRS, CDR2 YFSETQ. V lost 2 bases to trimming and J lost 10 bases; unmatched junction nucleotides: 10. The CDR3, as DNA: TGCGCCAGCAGCTTTCAGGGGCGGGGACAGGGCGAGCAGTTCTTC. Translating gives CASSFQGRGQGEQFF.

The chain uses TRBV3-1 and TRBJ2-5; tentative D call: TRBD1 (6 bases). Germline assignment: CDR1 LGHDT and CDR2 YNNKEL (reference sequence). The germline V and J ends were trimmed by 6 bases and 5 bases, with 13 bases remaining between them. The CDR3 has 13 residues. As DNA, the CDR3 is TGTGCCAGCAGGCGAAGGGGGATGGAGACCCAGTACTTC. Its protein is CASRRRGMETQYF.

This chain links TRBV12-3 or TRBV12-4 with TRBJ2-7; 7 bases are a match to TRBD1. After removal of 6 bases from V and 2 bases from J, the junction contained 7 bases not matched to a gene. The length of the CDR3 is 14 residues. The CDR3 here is CASRRDRATYEQYF. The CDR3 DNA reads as TGTGCCAGCAGGAGGGACAGAGCAACCTACGAGCAGTACTTC.

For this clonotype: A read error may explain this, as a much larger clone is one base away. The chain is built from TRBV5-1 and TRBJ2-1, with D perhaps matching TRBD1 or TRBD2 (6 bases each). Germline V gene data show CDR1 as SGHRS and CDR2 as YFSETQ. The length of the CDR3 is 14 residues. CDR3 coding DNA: TGCTCCAGCAGCTTGGCCGTGAAGGGGGGAGATGAGTTCTTC. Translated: CSSSLAVKGGDEFF.

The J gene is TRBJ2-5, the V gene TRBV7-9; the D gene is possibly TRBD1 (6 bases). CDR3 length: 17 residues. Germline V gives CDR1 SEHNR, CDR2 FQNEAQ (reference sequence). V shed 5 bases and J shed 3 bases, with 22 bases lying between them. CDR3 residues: CASSPKKGQLREETQYF. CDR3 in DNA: TGTGCCAGCAGCCCTAAAAAGGGACAACTCCGCGAAGAGACCCAGTACTTC.

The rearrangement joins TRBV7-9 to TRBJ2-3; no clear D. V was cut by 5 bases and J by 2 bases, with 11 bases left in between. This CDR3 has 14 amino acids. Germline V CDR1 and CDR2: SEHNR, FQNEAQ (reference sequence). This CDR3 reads CASSHRSSTDTQYF. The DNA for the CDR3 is TGTGCCAGCAGCCATCGGAGTTCCACAGATACGCAGTATTTT.

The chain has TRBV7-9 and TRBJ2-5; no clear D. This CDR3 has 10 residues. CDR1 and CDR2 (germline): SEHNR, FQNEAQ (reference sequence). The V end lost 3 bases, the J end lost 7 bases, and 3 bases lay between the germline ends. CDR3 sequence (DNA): TGTGCCAGCAGCTTTGGGACCCAGTACTTC. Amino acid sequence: CASSFGTQYF.

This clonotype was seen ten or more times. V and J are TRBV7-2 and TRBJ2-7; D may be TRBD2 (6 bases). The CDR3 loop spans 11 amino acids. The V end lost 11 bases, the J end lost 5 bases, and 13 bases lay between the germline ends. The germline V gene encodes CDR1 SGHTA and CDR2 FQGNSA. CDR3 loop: CASGSFNEQYF. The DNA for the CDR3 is TGTGCCTCCGGGAGTTTCAACGAGCAGTACTTC. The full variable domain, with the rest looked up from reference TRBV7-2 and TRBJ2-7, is GAGVSQSPSNKVTEKGKDVELRCDPISGHTALYWYRQSLGQGLEFLIYFQGNSAPDKSGLPSDRFSAERTGGSVSTLTIQRTQQEDSAVYLCASGSFNEQYFGPGTRLTVT.

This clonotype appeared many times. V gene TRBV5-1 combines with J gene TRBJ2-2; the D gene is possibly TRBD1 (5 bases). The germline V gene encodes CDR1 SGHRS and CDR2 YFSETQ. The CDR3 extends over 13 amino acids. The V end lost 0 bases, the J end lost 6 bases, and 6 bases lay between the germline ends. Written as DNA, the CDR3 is TGCGCCAGCAGCTTGGCCAGGGCCGGGGAGCTGTTTTTT. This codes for CASSLARAGELFF.

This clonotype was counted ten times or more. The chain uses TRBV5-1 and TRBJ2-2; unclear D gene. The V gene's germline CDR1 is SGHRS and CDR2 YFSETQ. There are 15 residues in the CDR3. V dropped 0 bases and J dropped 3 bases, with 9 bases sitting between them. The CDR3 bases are TGCGCCAGCAGCTTGGCACCAGCCTACACCGGGGAGCTGTTTTTT. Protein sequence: CASSLAPAYTGELFF.

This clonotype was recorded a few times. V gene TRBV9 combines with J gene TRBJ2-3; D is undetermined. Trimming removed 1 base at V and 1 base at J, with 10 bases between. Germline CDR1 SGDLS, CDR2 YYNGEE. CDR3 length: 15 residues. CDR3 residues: CASSVSPRRTDTQYF. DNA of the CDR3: TGTGCCAGCAGCGTAAGCCCACGGCGCACAGATACGCAGTATTTT.

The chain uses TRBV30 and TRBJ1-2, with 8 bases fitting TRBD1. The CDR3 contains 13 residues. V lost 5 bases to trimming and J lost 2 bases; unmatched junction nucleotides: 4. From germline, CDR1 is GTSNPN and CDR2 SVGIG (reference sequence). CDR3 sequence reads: CAWGDRLNYGYTF. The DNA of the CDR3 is TGTGCCTGGGGGGACAGGCTGAACTATGGCTACACCTTC.